This T cell receptor beta chain was retrieved from a study of shared clonotypes between healthy human individuals. Whole-study context: Donors had three CD4 naive, three CD4 memory, two CD8 naive and one CD8 memory plate apiece. Study conclusions and caveats: In several donors, around 5.5% of naive CD4 clonotypes appeared in common.

J lost 5 bases, V lost 0 bases, and 6 bases had no gene match. The CDR3 loop spans 17 amino acids. The germline CDR1 and CDR2 sequences are SGHAT and FQNNGV. The naive CD8 fraction comprised CD45RO-negative cells positively selected for CCR7 and excluded terminally differentiated effector memory CD45RA+ cells. Deep was the level used in running the assay. Template for every sorted-subset replicate PCR totaled approximately 0.2 ug DNA, tens of thousands of T cell genomes. The assay was immunoSEQ multiplex PCR, and TCRdb's table has in-frame clones only and misses some. The sample contains around 2.1 million clones, 90% to 95% of which appear only once. A note on this clone: Its antigen is undetermined.

J is TRBJ2-1 and V is TRBV11-2, with TRBD2 identical over 11 bases. The TCR originated in a man in his late teens or twenties in good health. Some clones in this sample may be carry-over from other donors' samples. The sample consisted of naive CD8+ T cells from PBMCs. This CDR3 reads CASSLDRLGLADNEQFF. The CDR3 DNA sequence: TGTGCCAGCAGCTTAGACCGTTTGGGACTAGCGGACAATGAGCAGTTCTTC.